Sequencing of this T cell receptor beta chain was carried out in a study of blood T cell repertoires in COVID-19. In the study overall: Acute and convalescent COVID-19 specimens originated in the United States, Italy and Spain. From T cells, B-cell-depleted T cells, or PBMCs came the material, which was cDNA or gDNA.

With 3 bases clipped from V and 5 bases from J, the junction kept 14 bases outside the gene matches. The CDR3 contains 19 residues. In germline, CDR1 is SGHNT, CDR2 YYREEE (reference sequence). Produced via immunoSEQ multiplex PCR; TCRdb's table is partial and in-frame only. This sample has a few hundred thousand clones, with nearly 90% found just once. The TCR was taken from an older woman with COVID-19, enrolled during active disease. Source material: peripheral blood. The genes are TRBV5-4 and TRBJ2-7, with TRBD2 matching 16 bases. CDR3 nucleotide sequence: TGTGCCAGCAGCTCCGGGACTAGCGGGGGGGCCAAGTCTATACACGAGCAGTACTTC. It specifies CASSSGTSGGAKSIHEQYF.